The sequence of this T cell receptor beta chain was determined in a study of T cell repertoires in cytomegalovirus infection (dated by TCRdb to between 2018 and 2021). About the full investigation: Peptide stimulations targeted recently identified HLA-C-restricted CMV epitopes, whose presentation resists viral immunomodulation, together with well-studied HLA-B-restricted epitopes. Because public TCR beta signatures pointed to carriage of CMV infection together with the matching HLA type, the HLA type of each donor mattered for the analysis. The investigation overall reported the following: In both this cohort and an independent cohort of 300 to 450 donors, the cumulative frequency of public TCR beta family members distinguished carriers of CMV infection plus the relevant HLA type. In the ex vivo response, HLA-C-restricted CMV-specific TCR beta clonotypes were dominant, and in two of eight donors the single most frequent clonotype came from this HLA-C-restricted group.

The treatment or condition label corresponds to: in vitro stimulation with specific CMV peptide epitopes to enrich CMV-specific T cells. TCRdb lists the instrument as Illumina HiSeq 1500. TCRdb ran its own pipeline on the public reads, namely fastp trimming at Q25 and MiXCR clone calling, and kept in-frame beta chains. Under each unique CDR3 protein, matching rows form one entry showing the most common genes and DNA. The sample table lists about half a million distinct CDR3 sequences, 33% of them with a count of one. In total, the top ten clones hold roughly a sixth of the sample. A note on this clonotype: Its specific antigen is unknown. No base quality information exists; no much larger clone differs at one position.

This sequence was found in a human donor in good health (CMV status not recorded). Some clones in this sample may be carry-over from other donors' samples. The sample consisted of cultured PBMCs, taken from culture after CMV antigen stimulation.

In nucleotide form, the sequence is TGTGCCAGCAGCCAACTGCCAGGGTGGAGAGAGACCCAGTACTTC. This codes for CASSQLPGWRETQYF. Here the chain combines TRBV7-8 and TRBJ2-5; D gene: possibly TRBD1, on 5 matching bases. The trim is 5 bases for V and 4 bases for J, with a gap of 17 bases between the germline ends. From a lookup of the germline V gene, CDR1 and CDR2 are SGHVS and FQNEAQ. There are 15 amino acids in the CDR3, from cysteine to phenylalanine inclusive. The sequence is cut down to CDR3 DNA, 45 bases in frame from base 1.